This T cell receptor (beta chain) comes out of a study of OX40 agonist ivuxolimab in advanced cancers. Across the whole study: It was ivuxolimab, an agonistic anti-OX40 (CD134) antibody, that patients were treated with. Cohort: roughly 80% men, mean age about 60, aged about 23 to 80.

To note about this clone: Its target is not known.

Looked up from germline, CDR1 is LNHDA and CDR2 is SQIVND (reference sequence). Trimming took off 6 bases at V and 2 bases at J, with 10 bases between the two ends. CDR3 length: 13 amino acids. Profiling relied on immunoSEQ multiplex PCR, and the TCRdb table lists in-frame clones only, not all of them. The table shows 30,000 to 45,000 clones, with about 70% occurring only once. Study-wide findings and caveats: Clonal expansion was seen in CD4+ and CD8+ blood T cells by week 6 at 0.1 to 3.0 mg/kg.

Patients were ineligible given autoimmune disease history or systemic immunosuppression. The material was CD4+ or CD8+ T cells sorted from blood, obtained in a trial of the OX40 agonist ivuxolimab. The TCR comes from an adult with an advanced solid tumor such as melanoma, head and neck, liver or kidney cancer. The J gene is TRBJ1-2, the V gene TRBV19, with D tentatively TRBD1 (6 bases). CDR3 sequence reads: CASRQQGNYGYTF. For the CDR3, the DNA is TGTGCCAGTAGACAACAGGGAAACTATGGCTACACCTTC.